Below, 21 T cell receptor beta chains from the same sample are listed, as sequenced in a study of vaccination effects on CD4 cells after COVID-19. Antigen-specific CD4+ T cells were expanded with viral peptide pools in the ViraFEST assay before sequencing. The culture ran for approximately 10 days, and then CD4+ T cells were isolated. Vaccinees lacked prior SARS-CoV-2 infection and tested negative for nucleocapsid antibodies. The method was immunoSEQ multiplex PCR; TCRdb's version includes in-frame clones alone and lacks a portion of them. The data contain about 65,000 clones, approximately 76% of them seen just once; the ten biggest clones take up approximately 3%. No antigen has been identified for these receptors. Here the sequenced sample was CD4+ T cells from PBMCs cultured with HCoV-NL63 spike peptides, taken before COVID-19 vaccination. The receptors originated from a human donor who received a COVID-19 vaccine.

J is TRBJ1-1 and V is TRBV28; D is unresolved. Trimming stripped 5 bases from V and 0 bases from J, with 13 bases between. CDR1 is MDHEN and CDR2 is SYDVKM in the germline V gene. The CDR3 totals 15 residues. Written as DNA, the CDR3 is TGTGCCAGCAGTCGCGACCCTCAAATGAACACTGAAGCTTTCTTT. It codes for CASSRDPQMNTEAFF. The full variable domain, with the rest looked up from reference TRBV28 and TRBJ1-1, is DVKVTQSSRYLVKRTGEKVFLECVQDMDHENMFWYRQDPGLGLRLIYFSYDVKMKEKGDIPEGYSVSREKKERFSLILESASTNQTSMYLCASSRDPQMNTEAFFGQGTRLTVV.

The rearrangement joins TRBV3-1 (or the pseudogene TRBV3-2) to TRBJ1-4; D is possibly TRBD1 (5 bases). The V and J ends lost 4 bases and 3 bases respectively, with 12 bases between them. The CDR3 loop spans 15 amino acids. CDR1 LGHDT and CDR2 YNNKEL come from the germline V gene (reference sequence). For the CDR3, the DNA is TGTGCCAGCAGCCCGCAACAGGTCCCTAATGAAAAACTGTTTTTT. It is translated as CASSPQQVPNEKLFF.

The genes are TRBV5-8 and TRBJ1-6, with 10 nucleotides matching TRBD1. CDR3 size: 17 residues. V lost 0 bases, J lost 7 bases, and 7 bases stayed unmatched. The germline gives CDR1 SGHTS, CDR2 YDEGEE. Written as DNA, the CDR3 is TGTGCCAGCAGCTTGGATCATGGGACAGGGGTGAATTCACCCCTCCACTTT. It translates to CASSLDHGTGVNSPLHF.

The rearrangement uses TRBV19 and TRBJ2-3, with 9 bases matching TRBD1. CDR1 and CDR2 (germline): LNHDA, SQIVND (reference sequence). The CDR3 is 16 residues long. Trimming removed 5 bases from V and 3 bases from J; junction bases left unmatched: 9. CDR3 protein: CASSPGTGRVTDTQYF. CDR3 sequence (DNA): TGTGCCAGTAGTCCAGGGACAGGGAGAGTTACAGATACGCAGTATTTT.

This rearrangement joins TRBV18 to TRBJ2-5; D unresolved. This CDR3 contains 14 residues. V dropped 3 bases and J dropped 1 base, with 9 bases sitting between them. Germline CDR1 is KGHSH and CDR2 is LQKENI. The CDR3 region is CASSPGSTQETQYF. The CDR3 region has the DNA TGTGCCAGCTCACCGGGTTCCACCCAAGAGACCCAGTACTTC.

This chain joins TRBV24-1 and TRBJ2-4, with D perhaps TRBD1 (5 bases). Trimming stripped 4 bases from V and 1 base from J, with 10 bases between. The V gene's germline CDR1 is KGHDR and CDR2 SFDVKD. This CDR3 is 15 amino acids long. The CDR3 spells CATSESGMAKNIQYF. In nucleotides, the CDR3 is TGTGCCACCAGTGAATCAGGGATGGCCAAAAACATTCAGTACTTC.

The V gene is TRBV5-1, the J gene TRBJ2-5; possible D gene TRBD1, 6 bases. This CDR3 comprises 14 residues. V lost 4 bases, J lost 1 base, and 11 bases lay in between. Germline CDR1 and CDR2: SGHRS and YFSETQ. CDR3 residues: CASSKGGPQETQYF. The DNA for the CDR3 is TGCGCCAGCAGCAAAGGGGGTCCCCAAGAGACCCAGTACTTC.

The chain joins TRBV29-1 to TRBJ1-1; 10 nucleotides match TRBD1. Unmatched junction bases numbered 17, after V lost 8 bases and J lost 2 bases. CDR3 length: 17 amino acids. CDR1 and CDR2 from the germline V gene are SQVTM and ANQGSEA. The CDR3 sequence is CSTIQTGGGRLNTEAFF. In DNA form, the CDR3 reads TGCAGCACCATCCAGACAGGGGGCGGCCGTCTAAACACTGAAGCTTTCTTT.

The CDR3 is CASSLAGGTSGNTIYF. Written as DNA, the CDR3 is TGCGCCAGCAGCTTGGCCGGAGGGACTAGTGGAAACACCATATATTTT. The chain couples TRBV5-1 to TRBJ1-3, with D possibly being TRBD1 (5 bases). V was shortened by 0 bases and J by 3 bases, with 13 bases between the two germline ends. This CDR3 contains 16 residues. Germline CDR1 and CDR2: SGHRS and YFSETQ.

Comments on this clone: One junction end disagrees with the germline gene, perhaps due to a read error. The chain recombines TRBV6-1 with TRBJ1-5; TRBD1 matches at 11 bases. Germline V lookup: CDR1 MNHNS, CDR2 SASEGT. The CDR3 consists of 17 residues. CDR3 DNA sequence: TGTGCCAGCAGAGAAGGGACAGGGGGACGTAGCAATCAGCCCCAGCATTTT. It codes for CASREGTGGRSNQPQHF.

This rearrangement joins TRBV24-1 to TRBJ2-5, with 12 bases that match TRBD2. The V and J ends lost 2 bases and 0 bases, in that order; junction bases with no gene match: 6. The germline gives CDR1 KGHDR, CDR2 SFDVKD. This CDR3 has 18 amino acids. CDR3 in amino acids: CATSDSGLAGPYQETQYF. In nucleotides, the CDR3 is TGTGCCACCAGTGATTCCGGACTAGCGGGGCCCTACCAAGAGACCCAGTACTTC.

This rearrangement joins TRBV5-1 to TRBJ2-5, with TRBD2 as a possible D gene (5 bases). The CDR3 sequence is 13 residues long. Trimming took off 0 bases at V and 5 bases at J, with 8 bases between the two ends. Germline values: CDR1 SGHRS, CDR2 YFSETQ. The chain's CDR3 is CASSLGRGETQYF. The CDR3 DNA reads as TGCGCCAGCAGCTTGGGACGCGGGGAGACCCAGTACTTC.

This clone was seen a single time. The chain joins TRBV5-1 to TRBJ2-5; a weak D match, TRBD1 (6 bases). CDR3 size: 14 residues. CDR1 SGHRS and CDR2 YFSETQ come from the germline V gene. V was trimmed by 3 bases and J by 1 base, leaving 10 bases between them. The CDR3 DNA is TGCGCCAGCAGCTGGGGGACACTCCAAGAGACCCAGTACTTC. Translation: CASSWGTLQETQYF. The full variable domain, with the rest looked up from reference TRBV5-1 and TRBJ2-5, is KAGVTQTPRYLIKTRGQQVTLSCSPISGHRSVSWYQQTPGQGLQFLFEYFSETQRNKGNFPGRFSGRQFSNSRSEMNVSTLELGDSALYLCASSWGTLQETQYFGPGTRLLVL.

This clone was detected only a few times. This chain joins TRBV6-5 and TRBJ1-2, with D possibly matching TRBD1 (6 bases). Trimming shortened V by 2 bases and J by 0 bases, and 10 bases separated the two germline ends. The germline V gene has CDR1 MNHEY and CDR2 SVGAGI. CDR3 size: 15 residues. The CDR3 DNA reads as TGTGCCAGCAGTTACCAAGCAGGGGCTAACTATGGCTACACCTTC. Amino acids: CASSYQAGANYGYTF.

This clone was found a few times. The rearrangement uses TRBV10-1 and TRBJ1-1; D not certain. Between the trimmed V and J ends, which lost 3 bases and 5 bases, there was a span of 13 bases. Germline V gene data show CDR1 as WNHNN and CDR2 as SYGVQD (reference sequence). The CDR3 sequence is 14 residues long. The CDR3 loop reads CASSDSRGVTEAFF. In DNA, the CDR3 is TGCGCCAGCAGTGATTCGCGGGGAGTGACTGAAGCTTTCTTT.

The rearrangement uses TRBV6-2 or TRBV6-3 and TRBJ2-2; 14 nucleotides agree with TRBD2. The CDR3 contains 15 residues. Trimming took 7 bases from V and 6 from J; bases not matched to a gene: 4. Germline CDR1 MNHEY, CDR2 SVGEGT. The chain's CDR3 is CASNPGLAGAGELFF. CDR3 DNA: TGTGCCAGCAACCCGGGACTAGCGGGGGCCGGGGAGCTGTTTTTT.

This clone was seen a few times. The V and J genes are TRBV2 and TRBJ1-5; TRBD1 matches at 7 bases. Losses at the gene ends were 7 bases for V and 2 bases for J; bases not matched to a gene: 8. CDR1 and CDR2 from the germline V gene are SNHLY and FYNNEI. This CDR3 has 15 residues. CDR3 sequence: CASTSGTAGNQPQHF. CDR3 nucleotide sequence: TGTGCCAGCACCTCGGGGACAGCTGGCAATCAGCCCCAGCATTTT. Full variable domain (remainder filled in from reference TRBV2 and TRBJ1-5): EPEVTQTPSHQVTQMGQEVILRCVPISNHLYFYWYRQILGQKVEFLVSFYNNEISEKSEIFDDQFSVERPDGSNFTLKIRSTKLEDSAMYFCASTSGTAGNQPQHFGDGTRLSIL.

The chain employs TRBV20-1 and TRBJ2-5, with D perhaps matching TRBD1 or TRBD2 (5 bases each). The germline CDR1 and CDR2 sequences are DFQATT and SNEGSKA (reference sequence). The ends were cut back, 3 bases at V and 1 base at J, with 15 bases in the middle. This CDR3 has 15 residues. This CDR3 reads CSASRGQGPQETQYF. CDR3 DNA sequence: TGCAGTGCTAGTCGGGGCCAGGGCCCCCAAGAGACCCAGTACTTC.

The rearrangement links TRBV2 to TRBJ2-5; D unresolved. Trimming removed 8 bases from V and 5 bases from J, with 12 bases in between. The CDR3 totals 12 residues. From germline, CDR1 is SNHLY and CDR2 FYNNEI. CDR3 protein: CASPSQLETQYF. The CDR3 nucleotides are TGTGCCAGCCCCTCCCAGTTGGAGACCCAGTACTTC.

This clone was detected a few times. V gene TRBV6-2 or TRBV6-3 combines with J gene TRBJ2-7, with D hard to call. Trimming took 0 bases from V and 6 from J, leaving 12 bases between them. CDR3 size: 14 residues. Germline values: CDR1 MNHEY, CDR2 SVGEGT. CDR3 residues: CASSYSSGRLEQYV. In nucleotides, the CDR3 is TGTGCCAGCAGTTACTCGAGTGGTAGACTCGAGCAGTACGTC.

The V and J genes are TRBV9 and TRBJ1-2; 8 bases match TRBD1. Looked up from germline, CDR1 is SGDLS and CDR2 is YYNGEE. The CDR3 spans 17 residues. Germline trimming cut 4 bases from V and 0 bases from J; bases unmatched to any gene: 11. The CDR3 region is CASSPKWGQETNYGYTF. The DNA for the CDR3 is TGTGCCAGCAGCCCAAAGTGGGGACAGGAGACTAACTATGGCTACACCTTC.